The entry that follows covers one TCR beta chain sequence. This CDR3 is also generated by other DNA sequences in the sample. There are 14 residues in the CDR3. Trimming removed 1 base at V and 4 bases at J, with 11 bases between. Germline values: CDR1 SGHRS, CDR2 YFSETQ. Assay used: immunoSEQ multiplex PCR; TCRdb lists only in-frame clones, some missing. The sample contains about 160,000 clones, around nine tenths of which appear only once. The data were obtained in a study of control samples from healthy donors and cancer patients. This sequence joins TRBV5-1 and TRBJ2-5; possible D gene TRBD2, 7 bases. This TCR was sampled from a man younger than 40 in good health. Sequencing was performed on blood. This CDR3 is CASSLKGGGETQYF. CDR3 bases: TGCGCCAGCAGCTTGAAAGGGGGGGGAGAGACCCAGTACTTC.